This T cell receptor (beta chain) was documented in a study of blood T cells in healthy people across ages. The second PCR ran roughly 6 to 11 cycles with a sample-barcoded 5' primer and J-beta primers. TCRdb recomputed calls from the 5' RACE reads with MiXCR, one row per CDR3 protein. The data hold about 650,000 distinct CDR3 sequences, with about 34% observed a single time. About this clonotype itself: The antigen is not known. One end of the junction does not line up with germline, which may come from a read error.

A minimum of 5.5 micrograms of total RNA was extracted per sample. Points from the study as a whole: The lack of PBMC sorting stopped any conclusive naive versus antigen-experienced comparison.

This CDR3 is built from 14 residues. This rearrangement joins TRBV12-3 or TRBV12-4 to TRBJ1-4, with 8 bases fitting TRBD1. Sequencing was performed on blood. The sequence was obtained from a woman older than 75 in good health. DNA of the CDR3: TGTGCCAGCAGGGAGACAGGGGTTAATGAAAAACGGTTTTTT. This encodes CASRETGVNEKRFF.